Following are 17 T cell receptor beta chains from one sample sequenced in a study of blood T cells in healthy people across ages. The second PCR ran about 6 to 11 cycles with a sample-barcoded 5' primer and J-beta primers. TCRdb passed the 5' RACE reads through MiXCR, listing each CDR3 protein once. The sample holds some 1,000,000 distinct CDR3 sequences, around 25% seen once. The same data also contributed to another study, on T cells of mothers and their children.

The sequencing sample was made of blood. The receptors were gathered from a girl aged 2 to 9 in good health.

This sequence joins TRBV29-1 and TRBJ1-1; D call uncertain. The CDR3 covers 15 residues. V was trimmed by 1 base and J by 3 bases, leaving 15 bases between them. CDR1 is SQVTM, CDR2 ANQGSEA, per germline. The CDR3 here is CSVEVYGKEDTEAFF. CDR3 nucleotide sequence: TGCAGCGTTGAAGTATACGGGAAGGAGGACACTGAAGCTTTCTTT.

V usage is TRBV29-1 and J usage is TRBJ1-1; D not certain. Deletions cut 3 bases from V and 1 base from J, with 6 bases between. The CDR3 length is 12 residues. The germline CDR1 and CDR2 sequences are SQVTM and ANQGSEA. The CDR3 loop is CSVEVENTEAFF. DNA of the CDR3: TGCAGCGTTGAGGTTGAGAACACTGAAGCTTTCTTT.

This chain uses TRBV13 with TRBJ2-5, with 8 bases lining up with TRBD1. This CDR3 contains 14 residues. CDR1 PRHDT and CDR2 FYEKMQ come from the germline V gene (reference sequence). The J segment lost 7 bases and the V segment lost 5 bases, leaving 9 bases of the junction unmatched. The CDR3 here is CASSPDRVLGTQYF. CDR3 nucleotide sequence: TGTGCCAGCAGCCCGGACAGGGTCCTCGGGACCCAGTACTTC.

The chain employs TRBV27 and TRBJ2-7; the match to TRBD2 covers 7 bases. In germline, CDR1 is MNHEY, CDR2 SMNVEV (reference sequence). This CDR3 spans 15 amino acids. The V and J ends lost 6 bases and 1 base, in that order; junction bases with no gene match: 9. CDR3 region: CASSSRGGRSYEQYF. For the CDR3, the DNA is TGTGCCAGCAGCTCCCGGGGAGGGAGATCCTACGAGCAGTACTTC.

This clonotype was recorded a few times. V gene TRBV2 combines with J gene TRBJ2-5, with a tentative D call TRBD1 (6 bases). Germline V CDR1 and CDR2: SNHLY, FYNNEI. This CDR3 comprises 13 residues. Between the trimmed V and J ends, which lost 5 bases and 4 bases, there was a span of 11 bases. Written as DNA, the CDR3 is TGTGCCAGCAGTATACAGGGTTCAGAGACCCAGTACTTC. It yields the protein CASSIQGSETQYF.

This clonotype has a handful of counts. The chain joins TRBV27 to TRBJ2-7; 9 bases align to TRBD2. V trimming: 2 bases; J trimming: 3 bases; junction bases outside the gene matches: 5. The CDR3 contains 15 residues. CDR1 and CDR2 (germline): MNHEY, SMNVEV (reference sequence). The CDR3 sequence is CASSLTLAGYYEQYF. The DNA for the CDR3 is TGTGCCAGCAGTTTAACCCTAGCGGGGTACTACGAGCAGTACTTC.

This clonotype was detected only a few times. The V gene is TRBV20-1, the J gene TRBJ1-5, with TRBD1 matching 7 bases. CDR1 and CDR2 (germline): DFQATT, SNEGSKA (reference sequence). The CDR3 runs 13 residues. J was trimmed by 5 bases and V by 2 bases; bases with no gene match: 3. The CDR3 DNA follows: TGCAGTGCTAGAAACACAGGGGATCAGCCCCAGCATTTT. It is translated as CSARNTGDQPQHF.

This clonotype has more than one count but fewer than ten. One end of the junction is discordant with germline, which a read error may explain. V and J are TRBV4-1 and TRBJ2-7; no clear D. The CDR3 has 14 amino acids. Germline V gene data show CDR1 as MGHRA and CDR2 as YSYEKL. The CDR3 coding sequence is TGCGCCGGCAGCCACGGTCTGGGGAACTACGAGCAGTACTTC. It translates to CAGSHGLGNYEQYF.

This clonotype turned up a few times. The J gene is TRBJ2-5, the V gene TRBV25-1, with TRBD1 matching 7 bases. CDR3 length: 13 amino acids. CDR1 is MGHDK, CDR2 SYGVNS, per germline. Losses at the gene ends were 3 bases for V and 5 bases for J; bases not matched to a gene: 3. CDR3 region: CASSDDRVETQYF. The CDR3 DNA is TGTGCCAGCAGTGACGACAGGGTGGAGACCCAGTACTTC.

There are many counts of this clonotype. For the CDR3, the DNA is TGTGCCAGCAGCTTAGGCTCGGGGGGCTACACCTTC. It translates to CASSLGSGGYTF. J is TRBJ1-2 and V is TRBV13; no clear D. CDR1 is PRHDT and CDR2 is FYEKMQ in the germline V gene (reference sequence). This CDR3 has 12 amino acids. The V and J ends lost 0 bases and 8 bases respectively, with 7 bases between them.

A word on this clonotype: An end of the junction differs from the germline gene, which may be a read error. The rearrangement links TRBV15 to TRBJ2-5, with 8 bases lining up with TRBD2. Germline V gene lookup returns CDR1 LNHNV and CDR2 YYDKDF (reference sequence). This CDR3 is 14 amino acids long. CDR3 bases: TGTGCCACCAGCAGAGATCGAACAGGGCGGGAGGCGTTCTTC. Translation gives CATSRDRTGREAFF.

This clonotype showed up just a few times. V and J are TRBV28 and TRBJ2-7; 7 nucleotides match TRBD1. The CDR3 contains 14 residues. V trimming: 5 bases; J trimming: 2 bases; junction bases outside the gene matches: 6. The germline V gene encodes CDR1 MDHEN and CDR2 SYDVKM. This CDR3 is CASSHRGTTYEQYF. The CDR3 DNA follows: TGTGCCAGCAGTCACAGGGGAACCACCTACGAGCAGTACTTC. Full variable domain (outside the CDR3, taken from reference TRBV28 and TRBJ2-7): DVKVTQSSRYLVKRTGEKVFLECVQDMDHENMFWYRQDPGLGLRLIYFSYDVKMKEKGDIPEGYSVSREKKERFSLILESASTNQTSMYLCASSHRGTTYEQYFGPGTRLTVT.

About this clonotype itself: Mismatch with germline at one junction end may stem from a read error. The chain combines TRBV24-1 with TRBJ2-5; 7 bases line up with TRBD1. Germline CDR1 and CDR2: KGHDR and SFDVKD. The CDR3 has 14 amino acids. CDR3: CATSLQGNFNEQSF. The CDR3 DNA reads TGTGCCACCAGCCTACAGGGGAATTTCAATGAGCAGTCCTTC.

This clonotype appeared a few times. The V call is TRBV9, the J call TRBJ2-2, with 10 bases identical to TRBD2. The germline V gene encodes CDR1 SGDLS and CDR2 YYNGEE. Losses at the gene ends were 0 bases for V and 6 bases for J; bases not matched to a gene: 5. The CDR3 spans 16 residues. The CDR3 sequence: CASSVGLAGAAGELFF. In nucleotides, the CDR3 is TGTGCCAGCAGCGTAGGGCTAGCGGGGGCGGCCGGGGAGCTGTTTTTT.

This chain uses TRBV7-9 with TRBJ2-5; no definite D call. The tail of the sequence fits TRBJ2-1 better, so the J call may be wrong. Germline V gene sequence: CDR1 SEHNR, CDR2 FQNEAQ (reference sequence). The CDR3 spans 16 residues. CDR3 bases: TGTGCCAGCAGCTTAGTAGCCGTCGAGAGAGGCAATGAGCAGTTCTTC. This sequence encodes CASSLVAVERGNEQFF.

This clonotype was recorded a few times. J is TRBJ2-7 and V is TRBV29-1; 7 positions agree with TRBD1. The J call may be incorrect, as the DNA end agrees better with TRBJ2-5. Germline loops: CDR1 SQVTM, CDR2 ANQGSEA. The CDR3 has 13 amino acids. The CDR3 nucleotides are TGCAGCGTTGCTGGGGACAGCCAAGAGACCCAGTACTTC. It encodes CSVAGDSQETQYF.

The J gene is TRBJ1-4, the V gene TRBV20-1; the D is unclear. Trimming took 1 base from V and 7 from J, leaving 10 bases between them. There are 13 residues in the CDR3. Germline assignment: CDR1 DFQATT and CDR2 SNEGSKA (reference sequence). CDR3 DNA: TGCAGTGCTAGAGGAAGAGTCGGTGAAAAACTGTTTTTT. Amino acid sequence: CSARGRVGEKLFF.